The 5 T cell receptor beta chains presented below share a single source sample, sequenced in a study of immunodeficiency. Findings and limits, study-wide: Patients and controls had similar CD4+ T cell V-J pairing and entropy.

Their antigens are not known. Generated by immunoSEQ multiplex PCR, the TCRdb table keeps only in-frame clones and is missing some. The repertoire has about 2,300 clones, approximately 85% of them found once; the top ten carry just over 8%. Sequencing was carried out using CD4+ T cells from blood. All receptors come from a girl aged 10 to 17 with POLD1 deficiency.

V and J are TRBV25-1 and TRBJ1-6; no clear D. V was pared by 3 bases and J by 10 bases, with 7 bases between. Per the germline V gene, CDR1 is MGHDK and CDR2 is SYGVNS. This CDR3 comprises 12 residues. The DNA of the CDR3 is TGTGCCAGCAGTGAGGGGAGCTCACCCCTCCACTTT. This gives the protein CASSEGSSPLHF.

The rearrangement joins TRBV29-1 to TRBJ2-1; 9 positions agree with TRBD2. This CDR3 has 12 amino acids. The germline V gene encodes CDR1 SQVTM and CDR2 ANQGSEA. The V and J ends lost 4 bases and 12 bases, in that order; junction bases with no gene match: 7. CDR3 sequence: CSVVGGGLAQFF. CDR3 DNA sequence: TGCAGCGTTGTAGGTGGGGGACTAGCGCAGTTCTTC.

The rearrangement uses TRBV5-4 and TRBJ2-5, with TRBD2 identical over 7 bases. V lost 0 bases and J lost 6; bases outside the gene matches: 11. The CDR3 sequence is 16 residues long. Germline CDR1 reads SGHNT; CDR2 reads YYREEE (reference sequence). The CDR3 nucleotides read TGTGCCAGCAGCTTGGACGGGGGGTGGCCAGCACAGACCCAGTACTTC. Protein product: CASSLDGGWPAQTQYF. Full variable domain (remainder filled in from reference TRBV5-4 and TRBJ2-5): ETGVTQSPTHLIKTRGQQVTLRCSSQSGHNTVSWYQQALGQGPQFIFQYYREEENGRGNFPPRFSGLQFPNYSSELNVNALELDDSALYLCASSLDGGWPAQTQYFGPGTRLLVL.

The chain carries TRBV7-8 and TRBJ1-2; 7 nucleotides agree with TRBD1. The CDR3 is 16 residues long. Germline CDR1 is SGHVS and CDR2 is FQNEAQ. After removal of 7 bases from V and 0 bases from J, the junction contained 11 bases not matched to a gene. For the CDR3, the DNA is TGTGCCAGCATCCCCGGGACAGCGGGTTCTAACTATGGCTACACCTTC. Amino acid sequence: CASIPGTAGSNYGYTF.

This clone has a single count. This chain links TRBV28 with TRBJ1-4, with D maybe TRBD1 (6 bases). This CDR3 is built from 14 residues. V shed 3 bases and J shed 15 bases, with 20 bases lying between them. From germline, CDR1 is MDHEN and CDR2 SYDVKM. In DNA, the CDR3 is TGTGCCAGCAGTTTGGGGGGGGTCACAGGGATAATGTTTTTT. Encoded protein: CASSLGGVTGIMFF.